The clone carrying this T cell receptor (beta chain) was counted between two and nine times. Its antigen is undetermined. The same CDR3 can be traced to other DNA sequences in this sample. The CDR3 consists of 14 residues. Trimming took 5 bases from V and 0 from J; bases not matched to a gene: 2. CDR1 SGHTA and CDR2 FQGTGA come from the germline V gene. The data derive from a study of cytomegalovirus exposure and HLA in healthy donors. Overall study: Most donors, 80% to 90% of over 350 genotyped, fell in the Caucasian-associated ancestry cluster. Findings and limits, study-wide: When analyzed later, a missense DCLRE1C variant was found to be linked to TCR beta V- and J-gene trimming. Later work found that TCR association rates differed between HLA loci; DRB1 had the most and HLA-C the fewest.

13 Jbeta primers and 60 Vbeta primers were used for the PCR. Some clones are missing from TCRdb's copy, which holds only in-frame ones; the method was immunoSEQ multiplex PCR. The data hold 200,000 to 250,000 clones, with 76% observed a single time. The chain employs TRBV7-3 and TRBJ2-3, with TRBD2 identical over 7 bases. Sequencing was carried out using PBMCs. The sequence derives from a man aged 18 to 30 in good health and CMV-seronegative. DNA for the CDR3: TGTGCCAGCAGCGCTAGCGGAAGCACAGATACGCAGTATTTT. Translation: CASSASGSTDTQYF.